The 8 T cell receptor beta chains below were found in one sample sequenced in a study of T cells in localized non-small cell lung cancer. Data came from immunoSEQ multiplex PCR; TCRdb stores just in-frame clones and leaves some out. The sample carries 25,000 to 35,000 clones, roughly 89% recorded once. Sequences were derived from peripheral blood, sampled before any cancer treatment. The source is a female donor at least 60 years old with stage I lung adenocarcinoma.

V usage is TRBV5-1 and J usage is TRBJ1-2; no definite D call. Trimming shortened V by 1 base and J by 3 bases, and 10 bases separated the two germline ends. This CDR3 contains 14 residues. From germline, CDR1 is SGHRS and CDR2 YFSETQ. The CDR3 reads CASSLSVGYYGYTF. The CDR3 DNA follows: TGCGCCAGCAGCTTGTCGGTCGGCTACTATGGCTACACCTTC. Based on the CDR3 plus reference TRBV5-1 and TRBJ1-2, the full variable domain is KAGVTQTPRYLIKTRGQQVTLSCSPISGHRSVSWYQQTPGQGLQFLFEYFSETQRNKGNFPGRFSGRQFSNSRSEMNVSTLELGDSALYLCASSLSVGYYGYTFGSGTRLTVV.

The chain uses TRBV7-2 and TRBJ1-5, with D perhaps TRBD1 (6 bases). Deletions cut 4 bases from V and 6 bases from J, with 10 bases between. There are 13 residues in the CDR3. Germline CDR1 SGHTA, CDR2 FQGNSA. The CDR3 spells CASSWQGSQPQHF. The CDR3 DNA sequence: TGTGCCAGCAGCTGGCAGGGGAGTCAGCCCCAGCATTTT.

This clone was observed once. This chain uses TRBV4-2 with TRBJ2-6; 9 bases match TRBD1. J lost 1 base, V lost 2 bases, and 9 bases had no gene match. There are 19 residues in the CDR3. Germline V lookup: CDR1 LGHNA, CDR2 YNFKEQ. The CDR3 region has the DNA TGTGCCAGCAGCCAACACAAAGGGACAGGGAGATCTGGGGCCAACGTCCTGACTTTC. Protein sequence: CASSQHKGTGRSGANVLTF.

This chain connects TRBV7-9 to TRBJ2-4, with a possible D match to TRBD1 (6 bases). The germline V gene has CDR1 SEHNR and CDR2 FQNEAQ (reference sequence). The CDR3 is 14 amino acids. V dropped 5 bases and J dropped 7 bases, with 15 bases sitting between them. As DNA, the CDR3 is TGTGCCAGCAGCATTACAGGGCCGGACAACATTCAGTACTTC. Its protein product is CASSITGPDNIQYF.

The chain carries TRBV5-1 and TRBJ2-7, with TRBD2 identical over 7 bases. This CDR3 is 16 amino acids long. J was trimmed by 0 bases and V by 2 bases; bases with no gene match: 8. The germline CDR1 and CDR2 sequences are SGHRS and YFSETQ. CDR3 sequence: CASSFGGGGISYEQYF. CDR3 coding DNA: TGCGCCAGCAGCTTTGGTGGGGGAGGGATCTCCTACGAGCAGTACTTC. The variable domain in full, with the rest retrieved from reference TRBV5-1 and TRBJ2-7, is KAGVTQTPRYLIKTRGQQVTLSCSPISGHRSVSWYQQTPGQGLQFLFEYFSETQRNKGNFPGRFSGRQFSNSRSEMNVSTLELGDSALYLCASSFGGGGISYEQYFGPGTRLTVT.

The gene calls are TRBV5-6 and TRBJ2-1, with D unclear. The CDR3 totals 12 residues. Germline values: CDR1 SGHDT, CDR2 YYEEEE. Trimming stripped 0 bases from V and 5 bases from J, with 3 bases between. The CDR3 protein is CASSLVNNEQFF. As DNA, the CDR3 is TGTGCCAGCAGCTTGGTAAACAATGAGCAGTTCTTC.

This sequence joins TRBV19 and TRBJ2-7; 12 nucleotides match TRBD1. Trimming took 5 bases from V and 3 from J; bases not matched to a gene: 11. CDR3 length equals 17 residues. Germline CDR1 and CDR2: LNHDA and SQIVND (reference sequence). CDR3 amino acids: CASSVTGTGGWNYEQYF. The CDR3 bases are TGTGCCAGTAGTGTCACCGGGACAGGGGGCTGGAACTACGAGCAGTACTTC.

V gene TRBV29-1 combines with J gene TRBJ2-3, with 7 nucleotides matching TRBD2. CDR1 is SQVTM and CDR2 is ANQGSEA in the germline V gene. This CDR3 is 13 amino acids long. After removal of 5 bases from V and 1 base from J, the junction contained 3 bases not matched to a gene. CDR3 residues: CSVTLAGTDTQYF. Written as DNA, the CDR3 is TGCAGCGTTACCCTAGCGGGCACAGATACGCAGTATTTT.